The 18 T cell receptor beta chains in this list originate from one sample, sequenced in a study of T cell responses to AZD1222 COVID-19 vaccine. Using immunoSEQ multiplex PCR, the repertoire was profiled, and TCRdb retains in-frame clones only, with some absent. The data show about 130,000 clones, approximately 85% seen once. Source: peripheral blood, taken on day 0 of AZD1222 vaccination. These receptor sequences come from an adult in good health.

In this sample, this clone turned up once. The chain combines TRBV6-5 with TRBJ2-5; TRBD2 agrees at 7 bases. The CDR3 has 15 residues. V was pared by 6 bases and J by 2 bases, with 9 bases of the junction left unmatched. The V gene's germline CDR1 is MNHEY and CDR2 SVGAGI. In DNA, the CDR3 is TGTGCCAGCAGCCCCGCTTCTAGCGGACAAGAGACCCAGTACTTC. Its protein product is CASSPASSGQETQYF.

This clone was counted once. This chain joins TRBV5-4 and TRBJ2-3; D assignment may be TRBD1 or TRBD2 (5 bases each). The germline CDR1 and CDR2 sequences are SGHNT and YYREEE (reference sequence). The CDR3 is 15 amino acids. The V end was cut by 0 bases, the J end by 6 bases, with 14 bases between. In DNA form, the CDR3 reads TGTGCCAGCAGCTTGGACAGGAGGTCGGTCGATACGCAGTATTTT. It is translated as CASSLDRRSVDTQYF.

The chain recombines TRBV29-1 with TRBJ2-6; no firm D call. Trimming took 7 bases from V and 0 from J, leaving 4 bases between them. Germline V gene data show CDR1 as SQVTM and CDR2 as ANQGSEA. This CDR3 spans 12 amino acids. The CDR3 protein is CSAHSGANVLTF. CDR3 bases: TGCAGCGCCCACTCTGGGGCCAACGTCCTGACTTTC.

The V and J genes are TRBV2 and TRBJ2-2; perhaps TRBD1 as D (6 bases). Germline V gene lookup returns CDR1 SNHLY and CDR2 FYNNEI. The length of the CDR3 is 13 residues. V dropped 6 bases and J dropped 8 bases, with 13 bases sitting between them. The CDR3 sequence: CASRYRDSGELFF. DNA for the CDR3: TGTGCCAGCAGGTACAGGGATTCTGGGGAGCTGTTTTTT. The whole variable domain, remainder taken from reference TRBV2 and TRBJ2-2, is EPEVTQTPSHQVTQMGQEVILRCVPISNHLYFYWYRQILGQKVEFLVSFYNNEISEKSEIFDDQFSVERPDGSNFTLKIRSTKLEDSAMYFCASRYRDSGELFFGEGSRLTVL.

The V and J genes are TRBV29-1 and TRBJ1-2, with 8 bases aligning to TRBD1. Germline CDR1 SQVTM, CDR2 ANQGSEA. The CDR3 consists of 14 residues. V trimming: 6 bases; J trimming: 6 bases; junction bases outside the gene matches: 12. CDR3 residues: CSVQGAGAADGYTF. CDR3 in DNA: TGCAGCGTCCAGGGGGCCGGGGCAGCGGATGGCTACACCTTC.

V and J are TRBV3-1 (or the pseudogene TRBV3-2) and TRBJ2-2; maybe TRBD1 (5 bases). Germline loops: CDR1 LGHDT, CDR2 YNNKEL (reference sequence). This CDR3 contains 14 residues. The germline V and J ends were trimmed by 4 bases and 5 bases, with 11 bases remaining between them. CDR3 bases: TGTGCCAGCAGCCCCTCAGGGCGGACCGGGGAGCTGTTTTTT. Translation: CASSPSGRTGELFF.

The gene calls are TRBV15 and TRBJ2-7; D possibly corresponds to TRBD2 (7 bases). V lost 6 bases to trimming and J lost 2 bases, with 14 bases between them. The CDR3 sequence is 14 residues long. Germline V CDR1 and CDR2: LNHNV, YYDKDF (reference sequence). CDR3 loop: CATSLGGAPYEQYF. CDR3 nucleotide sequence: TGTGCCACCAGTTTAGGGGGGGCCCCCTACGAGCAGTACTTC.

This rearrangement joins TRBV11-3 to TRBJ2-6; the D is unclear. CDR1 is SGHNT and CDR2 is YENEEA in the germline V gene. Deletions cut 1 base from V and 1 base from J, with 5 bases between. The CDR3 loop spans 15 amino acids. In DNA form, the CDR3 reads TGTGCCAGCAGCTTAGGTGGTTCTGGGGCCAACGTCCTGACTTTC. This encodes CASSLGGSGANVLTF.

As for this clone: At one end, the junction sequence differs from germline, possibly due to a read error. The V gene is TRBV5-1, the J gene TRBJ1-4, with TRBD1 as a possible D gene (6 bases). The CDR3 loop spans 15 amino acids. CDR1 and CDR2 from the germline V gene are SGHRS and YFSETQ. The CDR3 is CASSPLGAANKKLFF. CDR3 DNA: TGCGCCAGCAGCCCCCTGGGGGCGGCTAATAAAAAACTGTTTTTT.

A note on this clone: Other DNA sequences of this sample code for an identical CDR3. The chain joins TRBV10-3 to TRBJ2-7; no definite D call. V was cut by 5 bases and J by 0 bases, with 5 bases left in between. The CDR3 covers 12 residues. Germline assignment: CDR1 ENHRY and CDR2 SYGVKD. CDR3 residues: CAISPDSYEQYF. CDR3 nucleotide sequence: TGTGCCATCAGTCCTGACTCCTACGAGCAGTACTTC.

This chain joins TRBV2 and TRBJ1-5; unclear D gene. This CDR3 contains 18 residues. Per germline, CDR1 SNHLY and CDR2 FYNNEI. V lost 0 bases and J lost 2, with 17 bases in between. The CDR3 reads CASSEALHGLIGNQPQHF. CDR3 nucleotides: TGTGCCAGCAGTGAAGCGCTTCACGGACTGATCGGCAATCAGCCCCAGCATTTT.

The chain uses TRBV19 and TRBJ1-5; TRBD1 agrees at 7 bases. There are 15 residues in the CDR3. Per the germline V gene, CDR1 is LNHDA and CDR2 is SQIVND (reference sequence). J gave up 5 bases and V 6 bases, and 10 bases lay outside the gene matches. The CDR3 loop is CASRDLQGNYQPQHF. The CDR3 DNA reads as TGTGCCAGTAGGGACCTACAGGGGAACTATCAGCCCCAGCATTTT.

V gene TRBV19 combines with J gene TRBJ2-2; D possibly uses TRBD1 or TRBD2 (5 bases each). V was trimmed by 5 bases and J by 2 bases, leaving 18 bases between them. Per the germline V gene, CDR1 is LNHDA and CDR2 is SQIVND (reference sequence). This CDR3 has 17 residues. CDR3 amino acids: CASSHSPGPLNTGELFF. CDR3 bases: TGTGCCAGTAGTCACTCACCGGGACCCCTTAACACCGGGGAGCTGTTTTTT.

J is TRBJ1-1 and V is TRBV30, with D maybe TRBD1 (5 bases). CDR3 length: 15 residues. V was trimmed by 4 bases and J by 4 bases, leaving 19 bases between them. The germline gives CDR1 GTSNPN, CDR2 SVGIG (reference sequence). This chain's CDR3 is CAWNRDPGGGTEAFF. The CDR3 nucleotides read TGTGCCTGGAACCGGGACCCGGGGGGGGGCACTGAAGCTTTCTTT.

The CDR3 loop is CASSYPALSFYHAQHF. The CDR3 bases are TGTGCCAGCAGTTACCCAGCTCTTTCCTTCTATCACGCCCAGCATTTT. V is TRBV6-2 or TRBV6-3 and J is TRBJ1-5; no clear D gene. The CDR3 is made up of 16 amino acids. Trimming cost V 2 bases and J 11 bases, with 22 bases left between them. Germline V CDR1 and CDR2: MNHEY, SVGEGT.

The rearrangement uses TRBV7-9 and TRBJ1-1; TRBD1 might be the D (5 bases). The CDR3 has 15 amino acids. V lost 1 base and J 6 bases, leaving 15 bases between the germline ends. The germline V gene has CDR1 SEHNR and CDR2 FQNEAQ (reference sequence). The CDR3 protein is CASSLGRGLGSEAFF. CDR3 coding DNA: TGTGCCAGCAGCTTAGGGCGGGGCCTGGGCTCTGAAGCTTTCTTT.

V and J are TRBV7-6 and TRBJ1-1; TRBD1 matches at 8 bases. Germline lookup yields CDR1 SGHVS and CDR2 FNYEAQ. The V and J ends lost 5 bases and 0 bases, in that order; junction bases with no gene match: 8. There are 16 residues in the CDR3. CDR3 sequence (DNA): TGTGCCAGCAGCCGACGGGGACAGGAGATGAACACTGAAGCTTTCTTT. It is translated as CASSRRGQEMNTEAFF.

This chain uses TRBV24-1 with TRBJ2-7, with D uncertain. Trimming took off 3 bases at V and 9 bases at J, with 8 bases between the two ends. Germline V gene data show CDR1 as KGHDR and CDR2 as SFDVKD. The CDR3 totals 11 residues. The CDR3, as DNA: TGTGCCACCAGTGATCTTGGGGTGCAGTACTTC. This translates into CATSDLGVQYF.